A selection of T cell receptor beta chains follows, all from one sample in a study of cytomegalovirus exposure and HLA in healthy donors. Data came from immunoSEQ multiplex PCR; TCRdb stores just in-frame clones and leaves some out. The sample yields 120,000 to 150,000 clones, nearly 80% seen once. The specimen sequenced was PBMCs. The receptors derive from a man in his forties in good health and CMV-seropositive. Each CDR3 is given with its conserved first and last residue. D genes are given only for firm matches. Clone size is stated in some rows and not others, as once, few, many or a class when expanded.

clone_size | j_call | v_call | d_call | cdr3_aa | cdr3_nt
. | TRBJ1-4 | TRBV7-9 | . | CASSLGQANEKLFF | TGTGCCAGCAGCCTGGGGCAGGCTAATGAAAAACTGTTTTTT
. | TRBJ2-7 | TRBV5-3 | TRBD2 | CARPPGAGGIHEQYF | TGTGCCAGACCTCCGGGGGCGGGGGGGATTCACGAGCAGTACTTC
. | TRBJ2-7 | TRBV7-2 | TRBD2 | CASSRQTSGNEQYF | TGTGCCAGCAGCCGCCAAACTAGCGGTAACGAGCAGTACTTC
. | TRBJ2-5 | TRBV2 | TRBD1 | CASSVMVDRLETQYF | TGTGCCAGCAGTGTTATGGTGGACAGGTTAGAGACCCAGTACTTC
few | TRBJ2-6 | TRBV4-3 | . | CASSQTVVRGANVLTF | TGCGCCAGCAGCCAAACGGTTGTCCGTGGGGCCAACGTCCTGACTTTC
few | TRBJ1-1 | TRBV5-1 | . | CASIPGNENTEAFF | TGCGCCAGCATTCCGGGGAATGAGAACACTGAAGCTTTCTTT
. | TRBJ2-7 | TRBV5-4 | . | CASSLALAAAYEQYF | TGTGCCAGCAGCTTGGCCCTAGCCGCCGCCTACGAGCAGTACTTC
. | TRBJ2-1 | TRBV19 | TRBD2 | CASSPSSGSTFGEQFF | TGTGCCAGTAGCCCCTCTAGCGGGAGTACCTTTGGTGAGCAGTTCTTC
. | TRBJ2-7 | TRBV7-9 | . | CSSTGNLGQSYEQYF | TGTTCCAGCACCGGAAATTTAGGACAGAGCTACGAGCAGTACTTC
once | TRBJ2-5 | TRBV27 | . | CASSLRRPPGETQYF | TGTGCCAGCAGTTTGAGGAGGCCCCCCGGAGAGACCCAGTACTTC
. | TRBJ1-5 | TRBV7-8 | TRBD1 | CASSAGGGGGLNQPQHF | TGTGCCAGCAGCGCCGGGGGCGGAGGGGGCCTCAATCAGCCCCAGCATTTT
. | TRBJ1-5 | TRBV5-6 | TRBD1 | CASSLRPGTGSNQPQHF | TGTGCCAGCAGCCTGCGTCCCGGGACAGGGAGCAATCAGCCCCAGCATTTT
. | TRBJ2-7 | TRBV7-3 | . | CASSLTTSAPYEQYF | TGTGCCAGCAGCTTAACGACCAGCGCTCCCTACGAGCAGTACTTC
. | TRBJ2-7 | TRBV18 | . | CASSPVRVRTTKRAEQYF | TGTGCCAGCTCACCAGTTAGGGTGCGGACTACCAAAAGAGCCGAGCAGTACTTC
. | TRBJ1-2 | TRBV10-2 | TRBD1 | CASSSGQGLWGYTF | TGCGCCAGCTCCTCGGGACAGGGCCTGTGGGGCTACACCTTC
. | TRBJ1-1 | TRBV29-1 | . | CSVGEGRDTEAFF | TGCAGCGTTGGGGAGGGGCGAGACACTGAAGCTTTCTTT
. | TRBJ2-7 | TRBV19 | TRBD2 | CASSTGSGRVSYEQYF | TGTGCCAGTAGTACTGGGAGCGGGAGAGTTTCGTACGAGCAGTACTTC
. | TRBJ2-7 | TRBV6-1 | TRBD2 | CASSDLTSGTSYEQYF | TGTGCCAGCAGTGACCTGACTAGCGGGACTTCCTACGAGCAGTACTTC
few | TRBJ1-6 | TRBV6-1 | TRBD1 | CASSEASGGPSPLHF | TGTGCCAGCAGTGAAGCGTCAGGGGGTCCATCCCCCCTCCACTTT
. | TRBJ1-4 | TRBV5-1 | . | CASSLGTAATNEKLFF | TGCGCCAGCAGCTTGGGGACAGCCGCAACTAATGAAAAACTGTTTTTT
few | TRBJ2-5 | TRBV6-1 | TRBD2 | CASTGFSGGQETQYF | TGTGCCAGCACGGGTTTTAGCGGGGGTCAAGAGACCCAGTACTTC
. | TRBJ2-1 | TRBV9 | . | CASSVVGSGVSYNEQFF | TGTGCCAGCAGCGTAGTGGGATCGGGAGTCTCCTACAATGAGCAGTTCTTC
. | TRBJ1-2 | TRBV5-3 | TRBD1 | CARSLRLQGAGGYTF | TGTGCCAGAAGCTTACGGTTACAGGGGGCTGGTGGCTACACCTTC